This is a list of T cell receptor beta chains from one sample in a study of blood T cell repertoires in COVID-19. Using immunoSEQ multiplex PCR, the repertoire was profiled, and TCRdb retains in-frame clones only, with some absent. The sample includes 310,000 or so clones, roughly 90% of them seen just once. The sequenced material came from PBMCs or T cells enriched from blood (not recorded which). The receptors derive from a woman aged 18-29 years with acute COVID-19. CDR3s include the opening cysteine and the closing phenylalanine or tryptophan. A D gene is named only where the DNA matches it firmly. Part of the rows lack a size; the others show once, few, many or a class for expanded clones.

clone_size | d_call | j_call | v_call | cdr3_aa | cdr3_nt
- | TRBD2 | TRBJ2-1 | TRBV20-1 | CSASRLAGNYPEQFF | TGCAGTGCTAGTAGACTAGCGGGAAACTACCCAGAGCAGTTCTTC
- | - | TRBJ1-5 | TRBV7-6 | CASSLGGNSNQPQHF | TGTGCCAGCAGCTTAGGAGGAAATAGCAATCAGCCCCAGCATTTT
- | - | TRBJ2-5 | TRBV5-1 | CASSLTAGRETQYF | TGCGCCAGCAGCCTGACCGCAGGGAGGGAGACCCAGTACTTC
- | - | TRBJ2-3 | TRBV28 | CASSFHTREVTDTQYF | TGTGCCAGCAGTTTCCACACACGTGAGGTAACAGATACGCAGTATTTT
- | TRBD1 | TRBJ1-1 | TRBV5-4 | CASSPGTGGGYTEAFF | TGTGCCAGCAGCCCCGGGACAGGGGGCGGGTACACTGAAGCTTTCTTT
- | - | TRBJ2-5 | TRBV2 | CAGRTAVTETQYF | TGTGCCGGTCGGACAGCGGTAACGGAGACCCAGTACTTC
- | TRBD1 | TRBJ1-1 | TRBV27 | CASSPRDRGNTEAFF | TGTGCCAGCAGTCCCCGGGACAGAGGGAACACTGAAGCTTTCTTT
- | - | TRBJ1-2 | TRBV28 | CASSFPRLNGYTF | TGTGCCAGCAGTTTCCCCAGGTTGAATGGCTACACCTTC
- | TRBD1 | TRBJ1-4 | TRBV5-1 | CASSFTGQTNEKLFF | TGCGCCAGCAGCTTTACGGGACAGACTAATGAAAAACTGTTTTTT
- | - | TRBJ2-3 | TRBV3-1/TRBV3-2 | CASSRRAARGSDTQYF | TGTGCCAGCAGCCGAAGGGCGGCCCGAGGGTCAGATACGCAGTATTTT
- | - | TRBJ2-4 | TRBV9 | CASSVEGDIQYF | TGTGCCAGCAGCGTAGAGGGGGACATTCAGTACTTC
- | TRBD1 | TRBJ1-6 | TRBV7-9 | CASSLADRPNSPLHF | TGTGCCAGCAGCTTAGCGGACAGGCCGAATTCACCCCTCCACTTT
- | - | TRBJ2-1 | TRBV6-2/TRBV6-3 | CASSYLLRGKYEQFF | TGTGCCAGCAGTTACTTACTACGCGGGAAGTATGAGCAGTTCTTC
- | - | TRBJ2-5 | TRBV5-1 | CASSQGQTQETQYF | TGCGCCAGCAGCCAGGGACAAACCCAAGAGACCCAGTACTTC
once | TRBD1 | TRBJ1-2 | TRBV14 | CASSQGTGTYYGYTF | TGTGCCAGCAGCCAAGGGACAGGGACGTACTATGGCTACACCTTC
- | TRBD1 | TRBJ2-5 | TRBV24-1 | CATSEPPGTGAGETQYF | TGTGCCACCAGTGAGCCTCCGGGGACAGGGGCGGGAGAGACCCAGTACTTC
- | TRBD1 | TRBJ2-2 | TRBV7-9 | CASSSGGRAGELFF | TGTGCCAGCAGCTCAGGGGGAAGGGCCGGGGAGCTGTTTTTT
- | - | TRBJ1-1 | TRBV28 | CASNSDGGMNTEAFF | TGTGCCAGTAACTCTGACGGGGGGATGAACACTGAAGCTTTCTTT
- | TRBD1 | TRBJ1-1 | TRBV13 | CASSPQTGSEAFF | TGTGCCAGCAGCCCGCAGACAGGGTCTGAAGCTTTCTTT
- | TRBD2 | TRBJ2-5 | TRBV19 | CASRTSGSKTQYF | TGTGCCAGCAGGACTAGCGGGAGTAAGACCCAGTACTTC
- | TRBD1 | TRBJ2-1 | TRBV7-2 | CASSLMGQGNNEQFF | TGTGCCAGCAGCTTAATGGGACAGGGTAACAATGAGCAGTTCTTC
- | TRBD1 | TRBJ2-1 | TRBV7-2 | CASSSQTGGHNEQFF | TGTGCCAGCAGCTCACAGACAGGGGGCCACAATGAGCAGTTCTTC
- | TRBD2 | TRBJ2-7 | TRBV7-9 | CASTRGGWEQYF | TGTGCCAGCACACGCGGGGGTTGGGAGCAGTACTTC
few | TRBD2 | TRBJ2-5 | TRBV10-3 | CAISESTLGTSGIFQETQYF | TGTGCCATCAGTGAGTCGACGTTAGGGACTAGCGGGATCTTCCAAGAGACCCAGTACTTC
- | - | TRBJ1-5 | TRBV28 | CASYSLGQPQHF | TGTGCCAGCTACTCCCTTGGTCAGCCCCAGCATTTT
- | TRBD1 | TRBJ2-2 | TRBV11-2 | CASSLTQGAIGELFF | TGTGCCAGCAGCTTAACTCAGGGGGCTATCGGGGAGCTGTTTTTT
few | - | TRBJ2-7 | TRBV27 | CASSPRHGGDSYEQYF | TGTGCCAGCAGTCCAAGACATGGGGGCGACTCCTACGAGCAGTACTTC
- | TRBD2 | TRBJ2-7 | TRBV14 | CASSLVAGGYEQYF | TGTGCCAGCAGTCTTGTTGCGGGAGGGTACGAGCAGTACTTC
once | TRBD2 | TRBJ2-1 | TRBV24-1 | CATSDQAGASGSIYNEQFF | TGTGCCACCAGTGATCAGGCGGGGGCTAGCGGGAGTATCTACAATGAGCAGTTCTTC
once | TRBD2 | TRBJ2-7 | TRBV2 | CASRESGRAFF | TGTGCCAGCAGGGAAAGCGGGAGGGCCTTTTTC
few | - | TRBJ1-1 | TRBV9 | CASSVFDSMNTEAFF | TGTGCCAGCAGCGTATTTGACAGTATGAACACTGAAGCTTTCTTT
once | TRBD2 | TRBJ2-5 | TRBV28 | CASSLPGLAGVFKTQYF | TGTGCCAGCAGTTTACCGGGACTAGCGGGAGTCTTTAAGACCCAGTACTTC
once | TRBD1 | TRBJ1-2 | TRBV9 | CASSGDSIFVYGYTF | TGTGCCAGCAGCGGGGACAGCATCTTTGTCTATGGCTACACCTTC
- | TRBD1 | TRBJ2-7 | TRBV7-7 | CASSPGTGSYEQYF | TGTGCTAGCAGTCCCGGGACAGGGTCCTACGAGCAGTACTTC
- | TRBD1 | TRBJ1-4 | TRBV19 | CASTSLTTGGWEKLFF | TGTGCCAGTACCTCCCTTACCACAGGGGGTTGGGAAAAACTGTTTTTT
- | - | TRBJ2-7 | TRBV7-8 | CASSFTETYEQYF | TGTGCCAGCAGCTTTACAGAGACCTACGAGCAGTACTTC
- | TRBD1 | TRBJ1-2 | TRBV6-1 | CASSEAAGGYGYTF | TGTGCCAGCAGTGAAGCTGCAGGGGGCTATGGCTACACCTTC
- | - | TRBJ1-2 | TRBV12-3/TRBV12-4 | CASSSGNYGYTF | TGTGCCAGCAGCTCAGGGAACTATGGCTACACCTTC
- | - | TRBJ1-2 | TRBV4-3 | CASSQESGSINYGYTF | TGCGCCAGCAGCCAAGAATCGGGTAGCATTAACTATGGCTACACCTTC
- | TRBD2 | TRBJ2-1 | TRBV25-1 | CASSEGGSINNEQFF | TGTGCCAGCAGTGAGGGCGGGAGTATCAACAATGAGCAGTTCTTC
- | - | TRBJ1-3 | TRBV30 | CAQNTGISGNTIYF | TGTGCCCAGAACACGGGGATCTCTGGAAACACCATATATTTT
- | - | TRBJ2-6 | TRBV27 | CASSREGLPGANVLTF | TGTGCCAGCAGCCGAGAGGGACTTCCTGGGGCCAACGTCCTGACTTTC
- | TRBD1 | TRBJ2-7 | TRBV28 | CASRTGGFNYEQYF | TGTGCCAGCCGGACAGGGGGCTTTAACTACGAGCAGTACTTC
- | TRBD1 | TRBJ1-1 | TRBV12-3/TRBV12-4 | CASSFTDRGEAFF | TGTGCCAGCAGTTTCACCGACAGGGGTGAAGCTTTCTTT
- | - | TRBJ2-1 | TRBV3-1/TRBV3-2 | CASSLLFRSYNEQFF | TGTGCCAGCAGCCTACTGTTCCGTTCATACAATGAGCAGTTCTTC
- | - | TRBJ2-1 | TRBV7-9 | CASSLGLRNEQFF | TGTGCCAGCAGCTTAGGGCTCCGAAATGAGCAGTTCTTC
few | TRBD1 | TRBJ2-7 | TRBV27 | CATRGQVGEQYF | TGTGCCACACGAGGACAGGTAGGCGAGCAGTACTTC
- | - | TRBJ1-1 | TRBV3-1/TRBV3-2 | CASSLRDLGTEAFF | TGTGCCAGCAGCCTCAGGGATTTGGGCACTGAAGCTTTCTTT
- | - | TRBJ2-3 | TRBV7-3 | CASSLLSGTDTQYF | TGTGCCAGCAGCTTACTTTCCGGCACAGATACGCAGTATTTT
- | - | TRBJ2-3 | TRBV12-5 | CASGFLTDGSTRTDTQYF | TGTGCTAGTGGTTTCCTTACCGACGGGAGCACCCGCACAGATACGCAGTATTTT
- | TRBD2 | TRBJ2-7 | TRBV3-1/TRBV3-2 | CASSQEAGVNYEQYF | TGTGCCAGCAGCCAAGAAGCGGGAGTTAACTACGAGCAGTACTTC
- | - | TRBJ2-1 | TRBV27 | CASSISGSYNEQFF | TGTGCCAGCAGTATTAGCGGCTCCTACAATGAGCAGTTCTTC
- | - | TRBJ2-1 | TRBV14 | CASSQLSVSYNEQFF | TGTGCCAGCAGCCAATTATCGGTTTCCTACAATGAGCAGTTCTTC
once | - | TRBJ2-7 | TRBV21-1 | CANPSLADYEQYF | TGTGCCAACCCTTCCCTAGCGGACTACGAGCAGTACTTC
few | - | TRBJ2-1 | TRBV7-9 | CASSLVLVGVGNEQFF | TGTGCCAGCAGCTTAGTCTTGGTGGGAGTGGGAAATGAGCAGTTCTTC